The clone carrying this T cell receptor (beta chain) was seen many times. Time point meaning: sample taken at primary tumor resection. Unsorted whole RNA samples from tumor, nontumor lung or frozen PBMC were sequenced. Some 72 TRACERx patients with early, untreated non-small cell lung cancer donated samples. The source of the sample is a study of spatial heterogeneity in lung cancer. Germline V gives CDR1 LNHDA, CDR2 SQIVND (reference sequence). V lost 6 bases, J lost 10 bases, and 19 bases lay in between. The CDR3 has 14 residues. MiXCR was run by TCRdb on the 5' RACE reads, yielding one entry per CDR3 protein. Among approximately 11,000 distinct CDR3 sequences, approximately 6% were seen once, and the ten largest hold under 13%.

This rearrangement joins TRBV19 to TRBJ1-5; a possible D gene is TRBD1 (6 bases). The sequencing used normal lung tissue next to the tumor, collected at surgery. The sequence was collected from a male donor with early-stage non-small cell lung cancer. The CDR3 sequence: CASRKGGGIEPQHF. The CDR3 DNA follows: TGTGCCAGTAGAAAAGGGGGAGGTATCGAACCCCAGCATTTT.